This T cell receptor beta chain was captured in a study of regulatory T cells in long-lasting Graves disease. Across the whole study: Duration of antithyroid drug therapy among newly diagnosed Graves' patients was under 3 months.

Time point indicated: newly diagnosed GD, antithyroid drugs for less than 3 months. Following extraction of RNA from PBMCs, that RNA was used to make the TCR library. This clonotype was found many times. Its target is unknown. The CDR3 has 14 amino acids. Germline CDR1 SEHNR, CDR2 FQNEAQ (reference sequence). The germline V and J ends were trimmed by 4 bases and 1 base, with 8 bases remaining between them. Findings and limits, study-wide: With a small sample size, accuracy may have been reduced.

HTBI primers from iRepertoire and Arm-PCR of CDR3 regions yielded the TCR beta libraries. TCRdb used MiXCR to reprocess the multiplex PCR reads, holding one entry per CDR3 protein. Of roughly 430,000 distinct CDR3 sequences listed, about 17% are singletons. These data were likewise used in another study, on T cells in Graves' hyperthyroidism and ophthalmopathy. That investigation notes: TCR CDR3 regions were first amplified by RT-PCR with HTBI primers.

This receptor was obtained from a woman in her 30s with Graves disease. V usage is TRBV7-9 and J usage is TRBJ2-4; D not certain. The source was peripheral blood mononuclear cells (PBMCs), collected at new diagnosis, from a patient treated with antithyroid drugs. This chain's CDR3 is CASSSSSAKNIQYF. DNA of the CDR3: TGTGCCAGCAGCTCATCTTCGGCCAAAAACATTCAGTACTTC.